What follows are 2 T cell receptor beta chains derived from one specimen sequenced in a study of cytomegalovirus exposure and HLA in healthy donors. TCRdb keeps only in-frame clones here, not all; method: immunoSEQ multiplex PCR. There are roughly 250,000 clones in the sample; about 86% occur only once, and roughly 2.5% lies in the top ten. The sequenced material came from PBMCs. These TCRs come from a man aged 18-30 years in good health and CMV-seronegative.

Concerning this clone: With a far larger clone one base away, a read error is the likely cause. Other DNA sequences within the sample encode an identical CDR3. The chain has TRBV19 and TRBJ2-1; a weak D match, TRBD2 (5 bases). The CDR3 consists of 14 residues. Trimming stripped 2 bases from V and 1 base from J, with 6 bases between. Germline CDR1 is LNHDA and CDR2 is SQIVND (reference sequence). The CDR3 region has the DNA TGTGCCAGTAGTATATCGGGGTCCTACAATGAGCAGTTCTTC. Its translation is CASSISGSYNEQFF.

J is TRBJ2-2 and V is TRBV19; TRBD1 matches at 8 bases. Per germline, CDR1 LNHDA and CDR2 SQIVND (reference sequence). The CDR3 runs 12 residues. With 9 bases clipped from V and 5 bases from J, the junction kept 2 bases outside the gene matches. Written as DNA, the CDR3 is TGTGCCAGCCGACAGGGGACCGGGGAGCTGTTTTTT. It yields the protein CASRQGTGELFF.